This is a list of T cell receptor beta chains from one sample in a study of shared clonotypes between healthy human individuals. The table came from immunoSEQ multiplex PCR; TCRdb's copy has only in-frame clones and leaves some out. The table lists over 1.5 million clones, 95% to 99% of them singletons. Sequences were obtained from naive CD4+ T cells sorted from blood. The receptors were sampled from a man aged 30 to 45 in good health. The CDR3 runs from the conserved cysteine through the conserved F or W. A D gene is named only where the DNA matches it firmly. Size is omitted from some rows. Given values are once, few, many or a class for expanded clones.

TGTGCCAGCAGCCTAACAGGGGGGCACGGCTACACCTTC	CASSLTGGHGYTF	TRBD1	TRBJ1-2	TRBV5-4	few
TGCGCCAGCAGCCGTGGGGGGCAAATAGCGACCACTAGCACAGATACGCAGTATTTT	CASSRGGQIATTSTDTQYF	NA	TRBJ2-3	TRBV5-1	NA
TGTGCCAGCAGCTTAGCTTCGCCCGGGGAGACCCAGTACTTC	CASSLASPGETQYF	NA	TRBJ2-5	TRBV7-2	NA
TGTGCCAGCAGCGAGATGATTGGAAACACCATATATTTT	CASSEMIGNTIYF	NA	TRBJ1-3	TRBV5-8	once
TGTGCCAGCAGTGATGTTTCGGTGGGCCTCACCGGGGAGCTGTTTTTT	CASSDVSVGLTGELFF	NA	TRBJ2-2	TRBV25-1	NA
TGTGCCAGCAGTTGGCAAGGGGTGGGCTATGGCTACACCTTC	CASSWQGVGYGYTF	NA	TRBJ1-2	TRBV27	NA
TGCAGCGGGACTAGCGGGACGAGCTCCTACAATGAGCAGTTCTTC	CSGTSGTSSYNEQFF	TRBD2	TRBJ2-1	TRBV29-1	NA
TGCGCCAGCAGCCAAACCCCTCTAGGGGTAGCGGTCTTC	CASSQTPLGVAVF	NA	TRBJ2-4	TRBV4-3	NA
TGTGCCAGCAGCCTAGGGGGTCGGAACTCTGGGGCCAACGTCCTGACTTTC	CASSLGGRNSGANVLTF	NA	TRBJ2-6	TRBV11-1	NA
TGTGCCACGGAACAGCGAGTGAACACTGAAGCTTTCTTT	CATEQRVNTEAFF	NA	TRBJ1-1	TRBV19	NA
TGCGCCAGCAGCTTCGAGACAGCTTTTGAGCAGTTCTTC	CASSFETAFEQFF	NA	TRBJ2-1	TRBV5-1	NA
TGTGCCAGCAGCTTAGATCAGCTAGCCACCCAGTACTTC	CASSLDQLATQYF	NA	TRBJ2-5	TRBV11-2	NA
TGTGCCAGCAGTGTCGACCCGGGGGAGACCCAGTACTTC	CASSVDPGETQYF	NA	TRBJ2-5	TRBV2	NA
TGTGCCAGCAGTAACGGAGGACTCCCTATCAATGAGCAGTTCTTC	CASSNGGLPINEQFF	NA	TRBJ2-1	TRBV6-5	NA
TGTGCCAGCAGTTTACCACAAAAACAGCCCCAGCATTTT	CASSLPQKQPQHF	NA	TRBJ1-5	TRBV28	NA
TGTGCCAGCAGTGAATATTCGGGGTACAATGAGCAGTTCTTC	CASSEYSGYNEQFF	NA	TRBJ2-1	TRBV6-1	NA
TGCGCCAGCAGCAGTTACAGCACAGATACGCAGTATTTT	CASSSYSTDTQYF	NA	TRBJ2-3	TRBV5-1	NA
TGTGCCAGCAGTTTACAGGGGTTCTCCTACGAGCAGTACTTC	CASSLQGFSYEQYF	TRBD1	TRBJ2-7	TRBV25-1	NA
TGTGCCAGCAGCTTAGGGACAGGGGCTGACGATGAGCAGTTCTTC	CASSLGTGADDEQFF	TRBD1	TRBJ2-1	TRBV7-9	NA
TGTGCCAGCAGCTTGGGGCCAGCCAAAAACATTCAGTACTTC	CASSLGPAKNIQYF	NA	TRBJ2-4	TRBV5-6	NA
TGTGCCAGCCTACAGAGCCGGGCGGGTAATGAAAAACTGTTTTTT	CASLQSRAGNEKLFF	NA	TRBJ1-4	TRBV28	NA
TGCGCCAGCAGCTTGGCTGGGAACTATGGCTACACCTTC	CASSLAGNYGYTF	NA	TRBJ1-2	TRBV5-1	NA
TGTGCCAGCAGCCCCGGGAGTCTTCCATTGACCGGGGAGCTGTTTTTT	CASSPGSLPLTGELFF	NA	TRBJ2-2	TRBV7-7	NA
TGTGCCAGTAGTACATCGGGACTGACTAACTATGGCTACACCTTC	CASSTSGLTNYGYTF	NA	TRBJ1-2	TRBV19	NA
TGTGCCAGCAGTGAATTTGGGCCAGAGACCCAGTACTTC	CASSEFGPETQYF	NA	TRBJ2-5	TRBV6-1	NA
TGTGCCAGCAGCTTAAGGATTGAGGAATCCTACGAGCAGTACTTC	CASSLRIEESYEQYF	NA	TRBJ2-7	TRBV7-2	NA
TGTGCCAGCAGCGGCCGAGGTGCGCAAGAGACCCAGTACTTC	CASSGRGAQETQYF	NA	TRBJ2-5	TRBV5-4	NA
TGCAGCGCTTCCCACAAAACGTCGGACTATGGCTACACCTTC	CSASHKTSDYGYTF	NA	TRBJ1-2	TRBV29-1	NA
TGTGCCAGCTCACCTCTGTCCGGGGGCTACGAGCAGTACTTC	CASSPLSGGYEQYF	NA	TRBJ2-7	TRBV18	NA
TGTGCCAGCAGCCCGTCGGAACTCCATTACTACACCTTC	CASSPSELHYYTF	NA	TRBJ1-2	TRBV7-8	NA
TGTGCCAGCAGATATACTTTGGGGGTCCAAGCGGGTAGCACAGATACGCAGTATTTT	CASRYTLGVQAGSTDTQYF	NA	TRBJ2-3	TRBV28	NA
TGTGCAAGTCGCTTAGCTGTCAGTCCCGGGGACGGATGCCAAGAGACCCAGTACTTC	CASRLAVSPGDGCQETQYF	NA	TRBJ2-5	TRBV12-2	NA
TGCGCCAGCAGCTTGAATCTAGCGGGGGCTCAAGAGCAGTACTTC	CASSLNLAGAQEQYF	TRBD2	TRBJ2-7	TRBV5-1	once
TGTGCCAGCAGCTCCGGACAGGGCGGGCATCAGCCCCAGCATTTT	CASSSGQGGHQPQHF	TRBD1	TRBJ1-5	TRBV6-6	NA
TGTGCCAGCAGCTCTTCAGGCCAGGAGCAGTACTTC	CASSSSGQEQYF	NA	TRBJ2-7	TRBV7-8	NA
TGTGCCAGCAGCGCCCGGGACGGCTACGAGCAGTACTTC	CASSARDGYEQYF	NA	TRBJ2-7	TRBV7-8	NA
TGTGCCAGCTCACCACCGCCTCCTCCTGTATGGTTTGCCTTT	CASSPPPPPVWFAF	NA	TRBJ1-1	TRBV18	NA
TGTGCCAGCAGCTTAACACCGTCCGACAGCAATGAGCAGTTCTTC	CASSLTPSDSNEQFF	NA	TRBJ2-1	TRBV7-3	NA
TGTGCCAGCAGCCCGCCGGGACTAGCGGGAGCTGAGCAGTTCTTC	CASSPPGLAGAEQFF	TRBD2	TRBJ2-1	TRBV7-6	NA
TGCAGCGTTACTATCGGGAAAGGGACCCAGCATTTT	CSVTIGKGTQHF	NA	TRBJ1-5	TRBV29-1	NA
TGTGCCAGCAGTCAGGGGTCCGCATCGGGAAACACCATATATTTT	CASSQGSASGNTIYF	NA	TRBJ1-3	TRBV5-8	NA
TGTGCCAGCAGTTTCATGGGAGGAGCAGATACGCAGTATTTT	CASSFMGGADTQYF	NA	TRBJ2-3	TRBV28	NA
TGTGCCAGCAGCGTCCTAGCGGATTACAACAATGAGCAGTTCTTC	CASSVLADYNNEQFF	TRBD2	TRBJ2-1	TRBV9	NA
TGCAGCGTTCCCCAAGAGGGAGGGGCCGAGCAGTACTTC	CSVPQEGGAEQYF	TRBD2	TRBJ2-7	TRBV29-1	NA
TGTGCCAGCAGCGTAGTGACAGGGACTGAAGCTTTCTTT	CASSVVTGTEAFF	TRBD1	TRBJ1-1	TRBV9	NA
TGCAGCTCGTTATTACTAGCGGGTTCAGATACGCAGTATTTT	CSSLLLAGSDTQYF	TRBD2	TRBJ2-3	TRBV29-1	NA
TGCGCCAGCAGCTTGGCGCTACAGAACTATGGCTACACCTTC	CASSLALQNYGYTF	NA	TRBJ1-2	TRBV5-1	once
TGTGCCAGCAGCTTGGCTGGTGGCGAGCAGTACTTC	CASSLAGGEQYF	NA	TRBJ2-7	TRBV5-4	NA
TGTGCCAGCAGTTTAGGGCCTAGCGGGAGGGAGGCAGATACGCAGTATTTT	CASSLGPSGREADTQYF	TRBD2	TRBJ2-3	TRBV27	NA
TGTGCCTGGAGTAGTCGGTGGGAGCAGTTCTTC	CAWSSRWEQFF	NA	TRBJ2-1	TRBV30	NA
TGTGCCAGCAGCTTACTCGGACAGAAAAACATTCAGTACTTC	CASSLLGQKNIQYF	NA	TRBJ2-4	TRBV7-8	NA
TGTGCCAGCAGTCAGTTAGCGGGAGCGGTCTACGAGCAGTACTTC	CASSQLAGAVYEQYF	TRBD2	TRBJ2-7	TRBV28	NA
TGTGCCAGCTCACCAAACGGACAGGACTTTAATGAAAAACTGTTTTTT	CASSPNGQDFNEKLFF	TRBD1	TRBJ1-4	TRBV18	NA
TGTGCCAGTAGTATCCAGAGCGTAGATACGCAGTATTTT	CASSIQSVDTQYF	NA	TRBJ2-3	TRBV19	NA
TGTGCCACCAGCAGAGTGCCGGGGGCTGCCTACGAGCAGTACTTC	CATSRVPGAAYEQYF	NA	TRBJ2-7	TRBV15	NA
TGTGCCAGCAGTGGGACGAACAGGGGCTTAGCCAAAAACATTCAGTACTTC	CASSGTNRGLAKNIQYF	TRBD1	TRBJ2-4	TRBV27	once
TGTGCCAGCAGATCACAGGGGGGAAGTGAAAAACTGTTTTTT	CASRSQGGSEKLFF	TRBD1	TRBJ1-4	TRBV13	once